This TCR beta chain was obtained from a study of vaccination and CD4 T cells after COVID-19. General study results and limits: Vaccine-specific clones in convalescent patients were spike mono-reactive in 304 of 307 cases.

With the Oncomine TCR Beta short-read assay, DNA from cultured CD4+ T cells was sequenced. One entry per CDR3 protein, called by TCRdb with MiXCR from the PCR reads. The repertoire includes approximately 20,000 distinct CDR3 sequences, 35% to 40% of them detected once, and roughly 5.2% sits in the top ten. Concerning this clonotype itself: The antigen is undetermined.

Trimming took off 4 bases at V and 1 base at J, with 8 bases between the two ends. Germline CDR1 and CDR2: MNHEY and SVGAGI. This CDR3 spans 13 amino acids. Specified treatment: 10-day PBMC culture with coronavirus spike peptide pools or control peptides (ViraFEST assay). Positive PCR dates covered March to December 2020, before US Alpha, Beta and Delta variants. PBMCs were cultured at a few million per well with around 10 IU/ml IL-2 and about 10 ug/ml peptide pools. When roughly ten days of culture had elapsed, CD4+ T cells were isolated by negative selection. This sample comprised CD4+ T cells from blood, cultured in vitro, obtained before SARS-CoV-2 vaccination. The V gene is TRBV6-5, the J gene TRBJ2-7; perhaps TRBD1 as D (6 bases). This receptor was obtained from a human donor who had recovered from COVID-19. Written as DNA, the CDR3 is TGTGCCAGCAGTTTCGGACAGTCCTACGAGCAGTACTTC. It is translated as CASSFGQSYEQYF.